A single sample is the source of the 27 T cell receptor beta chains below, sequenced in a study of blood T cell repertoires in COVID-19. Libraries were prepared by immunoSEQ multiplex PCR; TCRdb keeps only in-frame clonotypes and omits some of them. The sample shows 290,000 or so clones, roughly four fifths of them seen only once. The sequenced sample consisted of PBMCs or T cells enriched from blood (not recorded which). These receptors were collected from a middle-aged man who had been exposed to COVID-19.

V gene TRBV3-1 (or the pseudogene TRBV3-2) combines with J gene TRBJ2-7; 16 nucleotides match TRBD2. J gave up 4 bases and V 1 base, and 10 bases lay outside the gene matches. The CDR3 consists of 19 residues. Per the germline V gene, CDR1 is LGHDT and CDR2 is YNNKEL (reference sequence). As DNA, the CDR3 is TGTGCCAGCAGCCAAGTAACCGGGACTAGCGGGAGGGTGAGATACGAGCAGTACTTC. Protein: CASSQVTGTSGRVRYEQYF.

The rearrangement uses TRBV24-1 and TRBJ1-4; D perhaps matches TRBD1 (6 bases). Germline CDR1 is KGHDR and CDR2 is SFDVKD. The V end lost 7 bases, the J end lost 7 bases, and 30 bases lay between the germline ends. The CDR3 is 19 residues long. CDR3 sequence reads: CATRRGLVQGMQGTEKLFF. CDR3 nucleotide sequence: TGTGCCACCAGGAGGGGCTTGGTGCAGGGGATGCAGGGGACTGAAAAACTGTTTTTT.

Here the CDR3 DNA reads TGTGCCAGCTCACCAGGGACAGGTCCGGTTCAGCCCCAGCATTTT. Residues: CASSPGTGPVQPQHF. This chain uses TRBV18 with TRBJ1-5; 8 bases match TRBD1. CDR1 and CDR2 (germline): KGHSH, LQKENI. After removal of 2 bases from V and 6 bases from J, the junction contained 6 bases not matched to a gene. The CDR3 extends over 15 amino acids.

The genes are TRBV7-9 and TRBJ2-1, with 10 nucleotides matching TRBD2. Germline values: CDR1 SEHNR, CDR2 FQNEAQ (reference sequence). The V gene end was trimmed by 1 base and the J gene end by 4 bases; junction bases not matched to a gene: 1. CDR3 length equals 15 residues. The CDR3 spells CASSLGGLAYNEQFF. CDR3 nucleotide sequence: TGTGCCAGCAGCTTAGGGGGACTAGCGTACAATGAGCAGTTCTTC. The complete variable domain, with remaining parts taken from reference TRBV7-9 and TRBJ2-1, reads DTGVSQNPRHKITKRGQNVTFRCDPISEHNRLYWYRQTLGQGPEFLTYFQNEAQLEKSRLLSDRFSAERPKGSFSTLEIQRTEQGDSAMYLCASSLGGLAYNEQFFGPGTRLTVL.

The chain links TRBV12-5 to TRBJ2-7; the D is unclear. This CDR3 region has 13 residues. Trimming shortened V by 1 base and J by 4 bases, and 8 bases separated the two germline ends. Germline values: CDR1 LGHNT, CDR2 FRNRAP. CDR3 sequence: CASGLAIMYEQYF. CDR3 DNA sequence: TGTGCTAGTGGTTTGGCTATAATGTACGAGCAGTACTTC.

The chain recombines TRBV11-3 with TRBJ1-1; D may be TRBD1 (6 bases). Germline CDR1 is SGHNT and CDR2 is YENEEA. The CDR3 runs to 15 residues. The V gene lost 0 bases and the J gene lost 9 bases, with 17 bases spanning the gap. CDR3 region: CASSLDQGWQDQAFF. The CDR3 nucleotides are TGTGCCAGCAGCTTAGACCAGGGGTGGCAGGATCAAGCTTTCTTT.

The rearrangement links TRBV25-1 to TRBJ2-1; TRBD2 aligns across 7 bases. Germline V CDR1 and CDR2: MGHDK, SYGVNS. CDR3 length equals 13 residues. Trimming cost V 5 bases and J 9 bases; bases outside gene matches: 7. This chain's CDR3 is CASSLAGVSEQFF. In DNA form, the CDR3 reads TGTGCCAGCAGTCTCGCGGGAGTGAGTGAGCAGTTCTTC.

The chain carries TRBV19 and TRBJ2-5, with a possible D match to TRBD1 (6 bases). The V and J ends lost 5 bases and 4 bases respectively, with 14 bases between them. This CDR3 comprises 14 residues. In germline, CDR1 is LNHDA, CDR2 SQIVND (reference sequence). The CDR3 coding sequence is TGTGCCAGTAGTTTTGGGGGCAGGGGAGAGACCCAGTACTTC. The encoded protein is CASSFGGRGETQYF.

V is TRBV5-1 and J is TRBJ2-4; the D is unclear. CDR1 and CDR2 from the germline V gene are SGHRS and YFSETQ. CDR3 length: 16 amino acids. Trimming left V 4 bases short and J 1 base short, with 15 bases between. The CDR3 spells CASSPPGKLAKNIQYF. The CDR3 DNA is TGCGCCAGCAGCCCGCCAGGCAAACTTGCCAAAAACATTCAGTACTTC.

J is TRBJ2-5 and V is TRBV30; D gene ambiguous. With 0 bases removed from V and 5 bases from J, the gap between germline ends came to 16 bases. This CDR3 comprises 15 residues. CDR1 and CDR2 from the germline V gene are GTSNPN and SVGIG (reference sequence). CDR3 sequence reads: CAWSVFRRSGETQYF. DNA of the CDR3: TGTGCCTGGAGTGTATTTCGAAGGTCGGGTGAGACCCAGTACTTC.

As for this clone: The junction does not match germline at one end; this may be a read error. V and J are TRBV30 and TRBJ1-1; D remains ambiguous. The V gene's germline CDR1 is GTSNPN and CDR2 SVGIG (reference sequence). This CDR3 has 17 amino acids. The CDR3 loop is CAWSVTQSRLRNIEAFF. In DNA, the CDR3 is TGTGCCTGGAGTGTAACCCAGTCGCGACTTAGGAACATTGAAGCTTTCTTT.

The rearrangement uses TRBV7-8 and TRBJ1-2, with D perhaps matching TRBD1 (6 bases). The CDR3 loop spans 14 amino acids. CDR1 is SGHVS, CDR2 FQNEAQ, per germline. The V end was cut by 4 bases, the J end by 8 bases, with 17 bases between. The CDR3 protein is CASSSTQGLLGYTF. The CDR3 bases are TGTGCCAGCAGCTCCACACAGGGTCTCCTCGGCTACACCTTC.

The rearrangement joins TRBV19 to TRBJ2-1; weak D call: TRBD2 (6 bases). The V gene lost 7 bases and the J gene lost 4 bases, with 14 bases spanning the gap. The CDR3 loop spans 14 amino acids. CDR1 is LNHDA and CDR2 is SQIVND in the germline V gene (reference sequence). In nucleotides, the CDR3 is TGTGCCAGTACCCCAGGGAGGACATACAATGAGCAGTTCTTC. Translating it yields CASTPGRTYNEQFF.

The chain recombines TRBV11-2 with TRBJ2-5; tentative D call: TRBD1 (6 bases). Germline CDR1 SGHAT, CDR2 FQNNGV. V was pared by 3 bases and J by 5 bases, with 10 bases between. The CDR3 sequence is 13 residues long. CDR3 in amino acids: CASSLLGAETQYF. CDR3 bases: TGTGCCAGCAGCTTGTTGGGGGCGGAGACCCAGTACTTC.

This clone was counted a few times. The rearrangement links TRBV5-1 to TRBJ2-3; D may be TRBD1 (5 bases). The CDR3 has 13 amino acids. Between the trimmed V and J ends, which lost 7 bases and 7 bases, there was a span of 16 bases. Germline values: CDR1 SGHRS, CDR2 YFSETQ. CDR3 nucleotides: TGCGCCAGCGGAGATAAAGGGGTAAATACGCAGTATTTT. This translates into CASGDKGVNTQYF.

The rearrangement joins TRBV24-1 to TRBJ1-1; D call uncertain. Trimming removed 5 bases at V and 2 bases at J, with 8 bases between. The CDR3 length is 13 residues. Germline-derived CDR1 and CDR2 are KGHDR and SFDVKD. CDR3 nucleotides: TGTGCCACCAGTGTGGAGGCTAACACTGAAGCTTTCTTT. Translated: CATSVEANTEAFF.

The J gene is TRBJ1-6, the V gene TRBV7-8; D gene uncertain. Germline lookup yields CDR1 SGHVS and CDR2 FQNEAQ. The CDR3 is made up of 12 amino acids. V was trimmed by 2 bases and J by 9 bases, leaving 5 bases between them. The CDR3 bases are TGTGCCAGCAGCTTATTAGTTTCACCCCTCCACTTT. It encodes CASSLLVSPLHF.

This rearrangement joins TRBV9 to TRBJ2-7; 7 bases match TRBD1. Unmatched junction bases numbered 3, after V lost 3 bases and J lost 0 bases. Germline assignment: CDR1 SGDLS and CDR2 YYNGEE. The CDR3 extends over 14 amino acids. The CDR3 sequence is CASSEGDSSYEQYF. CDR3 nucleotide sequence: TGTGCCAGCAGCGAAGGGGACAGCTCCTACGAGCAGTACTTC. Looking up the rest from reference TRBV9 and TRBJ2-7 gives the full variable domain: DSGVTQTPKHLITATGQRVTLRCSPRSGDLSVYWYQQSLDQGLQFLIQYYNGEERAKGNILERFSAQQFPDLHSELNLSSLELGDSALYFCASSEGDSSYEQYFGPGTRLTVT.

V usage is TRBV30 and J usage is TRBJ2-3; unclear D gene. In germline, CDR1 is GTSNPN, CDR2 SVGIG (reference sequence). This CDR3 has 13 residues. V shed 1 base and J shed 2 bases, with 7 bases lying between them. CDR3 sequence reads: CAWSAQYTDTQYF. The DNA of the CDR3 is TGTGCCTGGAGTGCACAGTACACAGATACGCAGTATTTT.

The gene calls are TRBV18 and TRBJ2-1; 11 bases fit TRBD1. From germline, CDR1 is KGHSH and CDR2 LQKENI. The V segment lost 3 bases and the J segment 7 bases; nucleotides outside the gene matches: 2. The CDR3 is made up of 14 amino acids. CDR3 loop: CASSPGQGVNEQFF. DNA of the CDR3: TGTGCCAGCTCACCGGGACAGGGGGTAAATGAGCAGTTCTTC.

This clone turned up a few times. CDR3 DNA sequence: TGTGCCAGCTCTCCAGAACAGGACCGATCCCAGCATTTT. Its translation: CASSPEQDRSQHF. The J gene is TRBJ1-5, the V gene TRBV18; a possible D gene is TRBD1 (5 bases). V was shortened by 6 bases and J by 11 bases, with 17 bases between the two germline ends. Looked up from germline, CDR1 is KGHSH and CDR2 is LQKENI. This CDR3 is built from 13 residues.

V is TRBV7-9 and J is TRBJ2-5; maybe TRBD2 (6 bases). Germline loops: CDR1 SEHNR, CDR2 FQNEAQ (reference sequence). This CDR3 region has 14 residues. Trimming left V 0 bases short and J 2 bases short, with 7 bases between. In nucleotides, the CDR3 is TGTGCCAGCAGCTTAGCGGGACTTCAAGAGACCCAGTACTTC. Protein product: CASSLAGLQETQYF.

The DNA for the CDR3 is TGTGCCAGCGAGCGGGAGAGGTACAATGAGCAGTTCTTC. It yields the protein CASERERYNEQFF. The chain joins TRBV2 to TRBJ2-1; 8 bases align to TRBD2. The V gene end was trimmed by 8 bases and the J gene end by 4 bases; junction bases not matched to a gene: 4. The CDR3 is 13 amino acids. Germline-derived CDR1 and CDR2 are SNHLY and FYNNEI. Looking up the rest from reference TRBV2 and TRBJ2-1 gives the full variable domain: EPEVTQTPSHQVTQMGQEVILRCVPISNHLYFYWYRQILGQKVEFLVSFYNNEISEKSEIFDDQFSVERPDGSNFTLKIRSTKLEDSAMYFCASERERYNEQFFGPGTRLTVL.

This rearrangement joins TRBV30 to TRBJ1-1; 7 bases are shared with TRBD1. Looked up from germline, CDR1 is GTSNPN and CDR2 is SVGIG (reference sequence). Germline trimming cut 3 bases from V and 11 bases from J; bases unmatched to any gene: 9. CDR3 length equals 12 residues. Written as DNA, the CDR3 is TGTGCCTGGAGCCCATCGACAGGGTCGGCTTTCTTT. It specifies CAWSPSTGSAFF.

The CDR3 spells CASRESGTGELFF. As DNA, the CDR3 is TGTGCCAGCAGAGAGAGCGGCACCGGGGAGCTGTTTTTT. The V gene is TRBV9, the J gene TRBJ2-2; maybe TRBD2 (5 bases). Trimming took off 5 bases at V and 4 bases at J, with 9 bases between the two ends. Per the germline V gene, CDR1 is SGDLS and CDR2 is YYNGEE. This CDR3 region has 13 residues.

The rearrangement uses TRBV5-1 and TRBJ2-7; 8 bases agree with TRBD1. J was trimmed by 3 bases and V by 4 bases; bases with no gene match: 9. There are 15 residues in the CDR3. Germline V gene data show CDR1 as SGHRS and CDR2 as YFSETQ. Here the CDR3 DNA reads TGCGCCAGCAGCGCAGGGGGCGGATTACACTACGAGCAGTACTTC. As protein: CASSAGGGLHYEQYF.

The CDR3: CASRIGPDEQFF. In DNA form, the CDR3 reads TGCGCCAGCAGAATTGGCCCCGATGAGCAGTTCTTC. This sequence joins TRBV5-1 and TRBJ2-1; D remains ambiguous. CDR1 and CDR2 from the germline V gene are SGHRS and YFSETQ. This CDR3 has 12 residues. V lost 5 bases and J 8 bases, leaving 11 bases between the germline ends.